This TCR beta chain was retrieved from a study of T-cell reconstitution after alpha-beta-depleted transplantation in children. Construction of the TCRbeta library involved unique molecular identifiers. MiXCR, applied by TCRdb to the PCR reads, yields one record per CDR3 protein. The sample holds 440,000 or so distinct CDR3 sequences, approximately 10% seen once. After removal of 1 base from V and 3 bases from J, the junction contained 5 bases not matched to a gene. The germline gives CDR1 SGHRS, CDR2 YFSETQ. The CDR3 loop spans 15 amino acids. The chain joins TRBV5-1 to TRBJ1-1, with 8 nucleotides matching TRBD1. This specimen was PBMCs from the stem cell graft donor, taken from the stem cell graft. This clonotype was obtained from a human donor who donated a stem cell graft to a child with acute myeloid leukemia. CDR3: CASSLSDRDYTEAFF. The CDR3 bases are TGCGCCAGCAGCTTGTCGGACAGGGATTACACTGAAGCTTTCTTT.